This T cell receptor (beta chain) was sequenced for a study of T cell responses to AZD1222 COVID-19 vaccine. About this clone: Its antigen is unknown.

General study findings and limits: All repertoire sampling was performed exclusively after the peak T cell response. Regions left unmutated in variants are reportedly the target of nearly half of spike-specific TCRs.

Clones were read by immunoSEQ multiplex PCR, and TCRdb kept only the in-frame ones, dropping some. The profile shows 120,000 or so clones, under 95% of them singletons. Sequencing was performed on peripheral blood, taken 28 days after the second AZD1222 dose. This TCR came from an adult who received the AZD1222 COVID-19 vaccine.

CDR3 sequence reads: CSAKRETQYF. The CDR3 DNA reads TGCAGTGCTAAGCGGGAGACCCAGTACTTC. The chain links TRBV20-1 to TRBJ2-5; D possibly corresponds to TRBD2 (5 bases). Trimming took 4 bases from V and 5 from J, leaving 5 bases between them. This CDR3 contains 10 residues. Germline CDR1 reads DFQATT; CDR2 reads SNEGSKA (reference sequence).